Listed below are T cell receptor beta chains from one sample, sequenced in a study of T-cell reconstitution after alpha-beta-depleted transplantation in children. TCRdb reprocessed the PCR reads via MiXCR and lists one record per CDR3 protein. Of hundreds of thousands of distinct CDR3 sequences in the sample, around 16% were seen once. The starting material was PBMCs, mostly from graft donor cells, obtained 360 days after TCRalphabeta/CD19-depleted stem cell transplant. The receptors here all came from a male patient between 2 and 9 years old who had a stem cell transplant for acute lymphoblastic leukemia, so the T cells may come from the graft donor. Each CDR3 is given with its conserved first and last residue. The D gene is left open where the match is weak. Only part of the rows carry a size: once, few, many, or a class if the clone is expanded.

d_gene: TRBD1; len: 14; abundance: .; v_gene: TRBV20-1; j_gene: TRBJ2-5; CDR3nt: TGCAGTGCTAGGACAGGGGGCCCGAAATCGACCCAGTACTTC; CDR3aa: CSARTGGPKSTQYF
d_gene: .; len: 13; abundance: .; v_gene: TRBV12-3/TRBV12-4; j_gene: TRBJ2-5; CDR3nt: TGTGCCAGCAGTTTACAGCTCGGGGAGACCCAGTACTTC; CDR3aa: CASSLQLGETQYF
d_gene: TRBD2; len: 16; abundance: few; v_gene: TRBV24-1; j_gene: TRBJ2-3; CDR3nt: TGTGCCACCAGTGAACCTAGCGGGAAGGGCACAGATACGCAGTATTTT; CDR3aa: CATSEPSGKGTDTQYF
d_gene: TRBD1; len: 14; abundance: .; v_gene: TRBV6-5; j_gene: TRBJ1-4; CDR3nt: TGTGCCATTCGGCGGGACAGGAGAAATGAAAAACTGTTTTTT; CDR3aa: CAIRRDRRNEKLFF
d_gene: TRBD2; len: 16; abundance: .; v_gene: TRBV9; j_gene: TRBJ2-1; CDR3nt: TGTGCCAGCAGCCCCGCACCGGGACTAGCGGGAGAGGAGCAGTTCTTC; CDR3aa: CASSPAPGLAGEEQFF
d_gene: .; len: 14; abundance: .; v_gene: TRBV10-3; j_gene: TRBJ1-3; CDR3nt: TGTGCCATCAGTGACTGGAGCCCTGGAAACACCATATATTTT; CDR3aa: CAISDWSPGNTIYF
d_gene: .; len: 13; abundance: .; v_gene: TRBV10-2; j_gene: TRBJ2-3; CDR3nt: TGCGCCAGCATACAGACTACCACAGATACGCAGTATTTT; CDR3aa: CASIQTTTDTQYF
d_gene: TRBD2; len: 16; abundance: .; v_gene: TRBV29-1; j_gene: TRBJ2-5; CDR3nt: TGCAGCGTTGAAACAACTAGCGGGAGGTACCAAGAGACCCAGTACTTC; CDR3aa: CSVETTSGRYQETQYF
d_gene: .; len: 17; abundance: few; v_gene: TRBV28; j_gene: TRBJ2-3; CDR3nt: TGTGCCAGCAGTTTGAGTGGGGGGAGTGGGCCCACAGATACGCAGTATTTT; CDR3aa: CASSLSGGSGPTDTQYF
d_gene: TRBD2; len: 15; abundance: many; v_gene: TRBV10-3; j_gene: TRBJ2-5; CDR3nt: TGTGCCATCAGCTTGGGACTAGCGGGAGTGGAGACCCAGTACTTC; CDR3aa: CAISLGLAGVETQYF
d_gene: .; len: 16; abundance: few; v_gene: TRBV28; j_gene: TRBJ1-5; CDR3nt: TGTGCCAGCAGTTTGGGGGGACTAAATAGCAATCAGCCCCAGCATTTT; CDR3aa: CASSLGGLNSNQPQHF
d_gene: .; len: 15; abundance: few; v_gene: TRBV15; j_gene: TRBJ2-5; CDR3nt: TGTGCCACCAGCAGAGATGGGGCGGTCGAAGAGACCCAGTACTTC; CDR3aa: CATSRDGAVEETQYF
d_gene: .; len: 12; abundance: many; v_gene: TRBV12-3/TRBV12-4; j_gene: TRBJ2-7; CDR3nt: TGTGCCAGCAGTTTCGGAACCTACGAGCAGTACTTC; CDR3aa: CASSFGTYEQYF
d_gene: .; len: 17; abundance: .; v_gene: TRBV6-1; j_gene: TRBJ2-1; CDR3nt: TGTGCCAGCAGCCCCTCCCCTTGGGGGTCGCCAGGCAATGAGCAGTTCTTC; CDR3aa: CASSPSPWGSPGNEQFF
d_gene: .; len: 15; abundance: .; v_gene: TRBV7-8; j_gene: TRBJ2-5; CDR3nt: TGTGCCAGCAGACGGGAAACAGGGATTATGGAGACCCAGTACTTC; CDR3aa: CASRRETGIMETQYF
d_gene: .; len: 13; abundance: few; v_gene: TRBV6-6; j_gene: TRBJ1-6; CDR3nt: TGTGCCAGCAGTTCGGGGGTGGATTCACCCCTCCACTTT; CDR3aa: CASSSGVDSPLHF
d_gene: TRBD2; len: 16; abundance: .; v_gene: TRBV4-3; j_gene: TRBJ2-2; CDR3nt: TGCGCCAGCAGCTACAGACTAGCGGGACCCACCGGGGAGCTGTTTTTT; CDR3aa: CASSYRLAGPTGELFF
d_gene: .; len: 15; abundance: few; v_gene: TRBV7-3; j_gene: TRBJ2-7; CDR3nt: TGTGCCAGCAGCTTACTTGGGGAGCCCGAGAGCGAGCAGTACTTC; CDR3aa: CASSLLGEPESEQYF
d_gene: .; len: 15; abundance: .; v_gene: TRBV7-3; j_gene: TRBJ2-7; CDR3nt: TGTGCCAGCAGCTTACGGTCGGGTACCGGGGGCGAGCAGTACTTC; CDR3aa: CASSLRSGTGGEQYF
d_gene: TRBD2; len: 14; abundance: many; v_gene: TRBV6-5; j_gene: TRBJ2-7; CDR3nt: TGTGCCAGCAGTTCCCATGGGACTAGCTACGAGCAGTACTTC; CDR3aa: CASSSHGTSYEQYF
d_gene: .; len: 14; abundance: .; v_gene: TRBV20-1; j_gene: TRBJ2-4; CDR3nt: TGCAGTGCTAGTCTCAGCCTAGCCAAAAACATTCAGTACTTC; CDR3aa: CSASLSLAKNIQYF
d_gene: .; len: 15; abundance: .; v_gene: TRBV3-1; j_gene: TRBJ2-7; CDR3nt: TGTGCCAGCAGCCAAATGATGGGCGCCTCCTACGAGCAGTACTTC; CDR3aa: CASSQMMGASYEQYF
d_gene: .; len: 14; abundance: many; v_gene: TRBV25-1; j_gene: TRBJ1-1; CDR3nt: TGTGCCAGCAGTAAACACGGAAGGGGCACTGAAGCTTTCTTT; CDR3aa: CASSKHGRGTEAFF
d_gene: TRBD1; len: 16; abundance: .; v_gene: TRBV20-1; j_gene: TRBJ1-5; CDR3nt: TGCAGTGCTAGAGGCAAGGGGACAGATAGCAATCAGCCCCAGCATTTT; CDR3aa: CSARGKGTDSNQPQHF
d_gene: .; len: 12; abundance: many; v_gene: TRBV12-3/TRBV12-4; j_gene: TRBJ2-3; CDR3nt: TGTGCCAGCAGTTCCCCCGCAGATACGCAGTATTTT; CDR3aa: CASSSPADTQYF
d_gene: .; len: 15; abundance: .; v_gene: TRBV28; j_gene: TRBJ2-2; CDR3nt: TGTGCCAGCAGTTTATTCGGCGCGAACACCGGGGAGCTGTTTTTT; CDR3aa: CASSLFGANTGELFF
d_gene: TRBD1; len: 15; abundance: few; v_gene: TRBV3-1; j_gene: TRBJ2-7; CDR3nt: TGTGCCAGCAGCCAAGAGGGAGCCGGGACAGGGGAGCAGTACTTC; CDR3aa: CASSQEGAGTGEQYF
d_gene: TRBD2; len: 16; abundance: .; v_gene: TRBV5-1; j_gene: TRBJ2-3; CDR3nt: TGCGCCAGCAGCTTGGGACTAGCGGGAATCATAGATACGCAGTATTTT; CDR3aa: CASSLGLAGIIDTQYF
d_gene: .; len: 11; abundance: .; v_gene: TRBV3-1; j_gene: TRBJ2-1; CDR3nt: TGTGCCAGCAGCCACGGGTCTGAGCAGTTCTTC; CDR3aa: CASSHGSEQFF
d_gene: .; len: 16; abundance: .; v_gene: TRBV20-1; j_gene: TRBJ2-2; CDR3nt: TGCAGTGCTAGATGGGGGGGCAGGTATTACACCGGGGAGCTGTTTTTT; CDR3aa: CSARWGGRYYTGELFF
d_gene: TRBD1; len: 16; abundance: .; v_gene: TRBV4-3; j_gene: TRBJ1-6; CDR3nt: TGCGCCAGCAGCCAGGAGGCCGGGACAGTAGCATCACCCCTCCACTTT; CDR3aa: CASSQEAGTVASPLHF
d_gene: .; len: 15; abundance: few; v_gene: TRBV25-1; j_gene: TRBJ2-3; CDR3nt: TGTGCCAGCAGTCTCGAAACAGGGTTGGTGGATACGCAGTATTTT; CDR3aa: CASSLETGLVDTQYF
d_gene: TRBD1; len: 13; abundance: .; v_gene: TRBV27; j_gene: TRBJ1-5; CDR3nt: TGTGCCAGCGGCACAGGGGCCCCTACGCCCCAGCATTTT; CDR3aa: CASGTGAPTPQHF
d_gene: TRBD1; len: 15; abundance: .; v_gene: TRBV5-1; j_gene: TRBJ2-1; CDR3nt: TGCGCCAGCAGCTTGCCCTCGGTGAGGGGGCATGAGCAGTTCTTC; CDR3aa: CASSLPSVRGHEQFF
d_gene: .; len: 14; abundance: few; v_gene: TRBV28; j_gene: TRBJ2-7; CDR3nt: TGTGCCAGCAGTTTAATTGGAGGGCAGTACGAGCAGTACTTC; CDR3aa: CASSLIGGQYEQYF
d_gene: .; len: 18; abundance: .; v_gene: TRBV30; j_gene: TRBJ2-7; CDR3nt: TGTGCCTGGAGTGTACATGGTTGGCGAGGGCAGGGGACCTACGAGCAGTACTTC; CDR3aa: CAWSVHGWRGQGTYEQYF
d_gene: TRBD1; len: 13; abundance: few; v_gene: TRBV12-3/TRBV12-4; j_gene: TRBJ2-3; CDR3nt: TGTGCCAGCCGGGACAGGGTTCCAGATACGCAGTATTTT; CDR3aa: CASRDRVPDTQYF
d_gene: TRBD2; len: 13; abundance: few; v_gene: TRBV9; j_gene: TRBJ2-7; CDR3nt: TGTGCCAGCAGCACTAGCGGGAAGTACGAGCAGTACTTC; CDR3aa: CASSTSGKYEQYF
d_gene: .; len: 16; abundance: .; v_gene: TRBV12-3/TRBV12-4; j_gene: TRBJ2-2; CDR3nt: TGTGCCAGCTACCCCTGGGCTAGCGAAAACACCGGGGAGCTGTTTTTT; CDR3aa: CASYPWASENTGELFF
d_gene: .; len: 15; abundance: many; v_gene: TRBV5-6; j_gene: TRBJ2-2; CDR3nt: TGTGCCAGCAGCTTGGGGGGGCGCTCCACCGGGGAGCTGTTTTTT; CDR3aa: CASSLGGRSTGELFF
d_gene: TRBD1; len: 13; abundance: few; v_gene: TRBV19; j_gene: TRBJ1-1; CDR3nt: TGTGCCAGTCAGACAGGGGTGAACACTGAAGCTTTCTTT; CDR3aa: CASQTGVNTEAFF
d_gene: .; len: 13; abundance: many; v_gene: TRBV7-2; j_gene: TRBJ2-1; CDR3nt: TGTGCCAGCAGCTTTCAAGGCTACAATGAGCAGTTCTTC; CDR3aa: CASSFQGYNEQFF
d_gene: .; len: 15; abundance: many; v_gene: TRBV9; j_gene: TRBJ1-1; CDR3nt: TGTGCCAGCAGCGTAGGTCATAGGAGGGGCACTGAAGCTTTCTTT; CDR3aa: CASSVGHRRGTEAFF
d_gene: .; len: 13; abundance: .; v_gene: TRBV7-9; j_gene: TRBJ1-2; CDR3nt: TGTGCCAGCAGACTTACAGGGTTCGATGGCTACACCTTC; CDR3aa: CASRLTGFDGYTF
d_gene: TRBD2; len: 14; abundance: .; v_gene: TRBV29-1; j_gene: TRBJ2-7; CDR3nt: TGCAGCGTTGAACCGGGGGGGAACTCCTACGAGCAGTACTTC; CDR3aa: CSVEPGGNSYEQYF
d_gene: .; len: 14; abundance: few; v_gene: TRBV10-1; j_gene: TRBJ1-5; CDR3nt: TGCGCCAGCAGTCCTTCAAGGGGCGGTCAGCCCCAGCATTTT; CDR3aa: CASSPSRGGQPQHF
d_gene: TRBD2; len: 14; abundance: few; v_gene: TRBV9; j_gene: TRBJ2-1; CDR3nt: TGTGCCAGCTGTAGGACTAGTCGCGACAATGAGCAGTTCTTC; CDR3aa: CASCRTSRDNEQFF
d_gene: TRBD1; len: 17; abundance: .; v_gene: TRBV28; j_gene: TRBJ1-6; CDR3nt: TGTGCCAGCAGGACAGGGTTTCGCCGGATGGCAAATTCACCCCTCCACTTT; CDR3aa: CASRTGFRRMANSPLHF
d_gene: .; len: 14; abundance: .; v_gene: TRBV4-1; j_gene: TRBJ2-1; CDR3nt: TGCGCCAGCAGCCAAGAAGCAGCGAGCAATGAGCAGTTCTTC; CDR3aa: CASSQEAASNEQFF
d_gene: .; len: 12; abundance: .; v_gene: TRBV30; j_gene: TRBJ1-4; CDR3nt: TGTGCCTGGAGTCAGGAGATGGGAAAACTGTTTTTT; CDR3aa: CAWSQEMGKLFF
d_gene: TRBD1; len: 15; abundance: few; v_gene: TRBV6-1; j_gene: TRBJ2-3; CDR3nt: TGTGCCAGCAGTGCCTACGGACAGGGTAGAGATACGCAGTATTTT; CDR3aa: CASSAYGQGRDTQYF
d_gene: .; len: 16; abundance: .; v_gene: TRBV3-1; j_gene: TRBJ2-2; CDR3nt: TGTGCCAGCAGCCACCGGGTCGAGGCGAACACCGGGGAGCTGTTTTTT; CDR3aa: CASSHRVEANTGELFF
d_gene: TRBD1; len: 14; abundance: .; v_gene: TRBV7-2; j_gene: TRBJ1-2; CDR3nt: TGTGCCAGCAGTCTGCCGGGACAGGTCTATGGCTACACCTTC; CDR3aa: CASSLPGQVYGYTF
d_gene: TRBD1; len: 14; abundance: .; v_gene: TRBV4-1; j_gene: TRBJ2-7; CDR3nt: TGCGCCAGCAGCCAAGCAGGCTTCCCAGGGGGGCAGTACTTC; CDR3aa: CASSQAGFPGGQYF